The 14 T cell receptor beta chains below come from one sample, sequenced in a study of molecular identifiers for immune sequencing clone quantification. TCRdb redid the calling of the PCR reads with MiXCR, one entry per CDR3 protein. The sample has around 480,000 distinct CDR3 sequences, about 26% seen once. Material: naive CD8+ T cells from blood, with Jurkat cell RNA spiked in. Subset meaning: FACS-sorted CD8+CD4-CCR7+CD45RA+ naive T cells. The receptors shown here come from a human donor in good health. Some libraries in this study had Jurkat cell RNA spiked in.

A remark on this clonotype: Its ends do not fully match the called genes, so a read error is possible. The chain recombines TRBV6-5 with TRBJ2-7; D may be TRBD1 (6 bases). CDR1 MNHEY and CDR2 SVGAGI come from the germline V gene. This CDR3 is built from 15 residues. CDR3 sequence (DNA): TGTGCCAGCGGTTACTCGGGGACACTGAACTACGAGCAGTACTTC. Its translation: CASGYSGTLNYEQYF.

This clonotype has a count of ten or more. V gene TRBV29-1 combines with J gene TRBJ2-7; possible D gene TRBD2, 5 bases. The CDR3 runs to 12 residues. Trimming removed 6 bases at V and 1 base at J, with 10 bases between. The germline gives CDR1 SQVTM, CDR2 ANQGSEA. The CDR3 nucleotides read TGCAGCGTCCGAGGACTTTCCTACGAGCAGTACTTC. Its translation is CSVRGLSYEQYF.

This clonotype was recorded at least ten times. The chain joins TRBV4-1 to TRBJ2-3; D possibly corresponds to TRBD2 (7 bases). CDR1 is MGHRA, CDR2 YSYEKL, per germline. V was clipped by 3 bases and J by 4 bases, with 20 bases between them. CDR3 length: 17 amino acids. CDR3 amino acids: CASSQYAGGGSSDTQYF. CDR3 DNA sequence: TGCGCCAGCAGCCAGTATGCTGGGGGCGGGAGCTCAGATACGCAGTATTTT.

As for this clonotype: With a much larger clone just one base away, this may be a read error. The V call is TRBV4-1, the J call TRBJ2-3; D is uncertain. CDR3 length: 16 residues. The ends were cut back, 4 bases at V and 1 base at J, with 15 bases in the middle. Germline V lookup: CDR1 MGHRA, CDR2 YSYEKL. CDR3 residues: CASSRQGFPGTDTQYF. The CDR3 coding sequence is TGCGCCAGCAGCCGCCAAGGGTTCCCTGGCACAGATACGCAGTATTTT.

The chain links TRBV3-1 to TRBJ2-5; 10 nucleotides align to TRBD2. The junction had 4 bases not matched to a gene; V was cut back by 2 bases and J by 1 base. This CDR3 region has 16 residues. Germline V lookup: CDR1 LGHDT, CDR2 YNNKEL (reference sequence). CDR3 protein: CASSQLAGGLQETQYF. CDR3 nucleotides: TGTGCCAGCAGCCAATTAGCGGGGGGCCTCCAAGAGACCCAGTACTTC.

The sample holds many counts of this clonotype. This chain joins TRBV19 and TRBJ2-7; D not certain. Germline V gene lookup returns CDR1 LNHDA and CDR2 SQIVND (reference sequence). V was clipped by 9 bases and J by 0 bases, with 9 bases between them. This CDR3 contains 12 residues. The CDR3 is CASSPGSYEQYF. The DNA for the CDR3 is TGTGCCAGCAGCCCCGGCTCCTACGAGCAGTACTTC.

In its sample, this clonotype was seen many times. The rearrangement links TRBV3-1 to TRBJ2-5, with D perhaps TRBD2 (6 bases). Germline CDR1 is LGHDT and CDR2 is YNNKEL (reference sequence). Trimming pared 4 bases from V and 5 bases from J, leaving 20 bases between. The length of the CDR3 is 16 residues. The CDR3 spells CASSPPPRESPETQYF. The CDR3 DNA sequence: TGTGCCAGCAGCCCCCCACCCCGGGAGTCCCCCGAGACCCAGTACTTC.

The CDR3 DNA sequence: TGTGCCTTCTCGGGTTTTTCCTACGAGCAGTACTTC. Its translation: CAFSGFSYEQYF. V gene TRBV30 combines with J gene TRBJ2-7; D is unclear. Trimming took off 7 bases at V and 1 base at J, with 11 bases between the two ends. The CDR3 has 12 amino acids. Germline-derived CDR1 and CDR2 are GTSNPN and SVGIG (reference sequence).

The chain employs TRBV7-6 and TRBJ2-5; tentatively, D is TRBD1 (5 bases). The germline V gene encodes CDR1 SGHVS and CDR2 FNYEAQ. This CDR3 spans 14 amino acids. The V end lost 2 bases, the J end lost 4 bases, and 11 bases lay between the germline ends. CDR3 DNA sequence: TGTGCCAGCAGCTTATGGCGCCAGGGAGAGACCCAGTACTTC. Protein: CASSLWRQGETQYF.

In its sample, this clonotype was seen a few times. The chain combines TRBV11-2 with TRBJ2-5; 9 positions agree with TRBD2. Germline CDR1 is SGHAT and CDR2 is FQNNGV. The CDR3 spans 18 residues. The junction had 14 bases not matched to a gene; V was cut back by 5 bases and J by 1 base. The CDR3 DNA sequence: TGTGCCAGCAGCCCAGGCTGGGGGCTAGCGGGGTTCCAAGAGACCCAGTACTTC. Translated, it gives CASSPGWGLAGFQETQYF.

The sample holds one count of this clonotype. No conserved phenylalanine or tryptophan is present at the end of the CDR3, so a read error is the likely explanation. The V gene is TRBV15, the J gene TRBJ1-4; D not resolved. This CDR3 spans 12 amino acids. The ends were cut back, 8 bases at V and 3 bases at J, with 7 bases in the middle. CDR1 and CDR2 from the germline V gene are LNHNV and YYDKDF (reference sequence). The CDR3 is CATRGANEKLFL. DNA for the CDR3: TGTGCCACCCGGGGAGCTAATGAAAAACTGTTTCTT.

This clonotype was seen a handful of times. The chain is built from TRBV4-1 and TRBJ2-7, with TRBD2 identical over 10 bases. Germline loops: CDR1 MGHRA, CDR2 YSYEKL. The CDR3 is 17 residues long. V shed 1 base, J shed 0 bases, and the junction held 6 bases outside the gene matches. In DNA, the CDR3 is TGCGCCAGCAGCCAAGGACCGGGACTAGCGTACTCCTACGAGCAGTACTTC. Protein sequence: CASSQGPGLAYSYEQYF.

Note on this clonotype: This clone may be a read error of a much larger clone one base away. This chain uses TRBV6-2 or TRBV6-3 with TRBJ1-1; 7 bases are shared with TRBD1. This CDR3 has 14 residues. Looked up from germline, CDR1 is MNHEY and CDR2 is SVGEGT. The ends lost 5 bases at V and 6 bases at J; junction bases unmatched: 9. DNA of the CDR3: TGTGCCAGCAGTCCGCCCGACAGGGTACCTGAAGCTTTCTTT. Protein sequence: CASSPPDRVPEAFF.

This clonotype came up a few times. The chain employs TRBV21-1 and TRBJ1-5; TRBD1 is the table's D call, not checked against the DNA. TRBV21-1 is flagged as a pseudogene. This CDR3 contains 20 residues. The chain's CDR3 is CASSNVGDREPLRCNQPQHF. In DNA, the CDR3 is TGTGCCAGCAGCAACGTAGGGGACAGGGAGCCGCTACGGTGCAATCAGCCCCAGCATTTT.